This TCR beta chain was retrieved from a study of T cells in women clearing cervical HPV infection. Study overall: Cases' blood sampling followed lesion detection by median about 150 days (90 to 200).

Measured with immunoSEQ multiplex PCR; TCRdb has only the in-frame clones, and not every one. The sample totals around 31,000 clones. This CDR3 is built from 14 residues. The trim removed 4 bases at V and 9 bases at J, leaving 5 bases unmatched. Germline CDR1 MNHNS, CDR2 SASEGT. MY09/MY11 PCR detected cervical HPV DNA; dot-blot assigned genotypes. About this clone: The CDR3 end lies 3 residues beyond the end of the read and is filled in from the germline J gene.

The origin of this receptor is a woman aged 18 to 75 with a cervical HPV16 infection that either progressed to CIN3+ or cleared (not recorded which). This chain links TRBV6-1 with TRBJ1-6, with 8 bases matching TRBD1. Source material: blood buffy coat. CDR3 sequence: CASSATGGSSPLHF. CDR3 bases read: TGTGCCAGCAGTGCCACAGGGGGGAGTTCACCC.